The entry below gives a single T cell receptor beta chain sequence along with its context. What antigen it recognizes has not been identified. Base qualities are missing; no much larger clone stands one base away. Other DNA sequences in this specimen translate into the identical CDR3. This specimen comes from a study of shared clonotypes between healthy human individuals (dated by TCRdb to between 2020 and 2021). In the study overall: A couple of women and three men aged 18 to 49 years were included in the cohort. Per donor, three plates each were used for CD4 naive and CD4 memory, two for CD8 naive, and one for CD8 memory. To estimate repertoire size and how much clonotype sharing occurs between individuals, the study deeply sequenced the blood TCR repertoires of about five healthy adults. To increase sequencing depth and limit assay-specific biases, different laboratories used diverse techniques to prepare libraries and sequence TCR repertoires. Leukapheresis yielded between about 0.94 and 10 billion PBMCs per donor. Study-level results and caveats: Sampling was restricted to blood, and TCR repertoires in tissues likely differ from the TCR repertoires found in blood. Estimated clonotype richness was generally larger for naive than for memory subsets. Higher generation probabilities were observed for clonotypes shared by all four sorted-subset donors than for non-shared clonotypes. Because the study included only a small number of donors, the genetic and exposure-history diversity represented was limited. Rarefaction of sorted-subset datasets indicated incomplete sequencing despite the large sequencing depth. Sharing across several donors was observed for about 5% of naive CD4, over 3% of naive CD8, over 2% of memory CD4, and roughly 0.43% of memory CD8 clonotypes. Pairwise subsampling led to the expectation that sequencing depth would affect the degree of clonotype sharing among donors.

Healthy HIV-negative adults with no recently reported acute infections or vaccinations were included as donors. Only Caucasian adults living in Nashville, Tennessee, USA were represented among the donors. CD4+ T cells were enriched by magnetic negative selection; naive cells were then positively selected on CD45RA, and the negative fraction formed the memory subset. Blood was collected by leukapheresis, and PBMCs were isolated by Ficoll-Histopaque density gradient centrifugation and then cryopreserved in liquid nitrogen vapor phase. Analytical flow cytometry was used to check the purity and quantity of every magnetically sorted T cell population. From each sorted fraction, genomic DNA was isolated and quantified by UV absorbance on a Nanodrop 2000c. Using the deep immunoSEQ assay, TCR CDR3 regions were amplified from genomic DNA by multiplex PCR. Genomic DNA extracted from each cell subset was distributed evenly over all wells of several immunoSEQ 96-well plates, and each plate served as one replicate. For sorted subsets, around 0.2 ug genomic DNA, equal to 30,000 to 35,000 T cell genomes, was loaded into each replicate PCR. The purified libraries were quantified using a Qubit 3.0 fluorometer, sized with a Bioanalyzer 2100, and then quantified again using the KAPA Library Quantification kit. A separate single-read 150-cycle Illumina NextSeq 550 flow cell was used to sequence each immunoSEQ 96-well plate. Regarding the original processing steps: The immunoSEQ output contained only junctional sequences without quality scores, so filtering could not match that applied to full-length reads. Sequences were annotated with PyIR, a Python wrapper for IgBLAST v1.9, and V/J genes and CDR3 were assigned using IMGT germline references. Reads were removed for weak V/J assignments (E-value above 1e-6), missing CDR3, stop codons, out-of-frame junctions, or ambiguous translated residues. V3J clonotypes were defined by identical inferred V gene, J gene, and CDR3 amino acid sequence. Percentage overlap between repertoires was calculated by dividing the number of shared unique clonotypes by the size of the smaller repertoire. Richness of each repertoire was evaluated using RTK rarefaction, the Chao1 estimator, and Recon v2.1 estimates of unobserved clonotypes. Generation probabilities for all TCRbeta clonotypes obtained by the gDNA method from a handful of donors were computed using OLGA. The table comes from immuneACCESS by way of TCRdb, which keeps in-frame sequences with V and J called. Part of the clones is missing from these tables; in studies checked, under half for an unresolved V gene and the rest for unknown reasons. D and trimming come from the DNA, and the V and J calls and clone size come from that table. This sample comprises 1,500,000 or so clones, just under 99% of them detected only once. The top ten clones comprise about 0.4% of the sample.

The clonotype originates from a man aged 30 to 45 in good health. The sequenced sample consisted of naive CD4+ T cells sorted from blood. What the cell subset or site label conveys for this sample: CD45RA+ positively selected.

The DNA is as follows: TGTGCCAGCAGCTTCCCTGGTAACTATGGCTACACCTTC. Its amino acids are CASSFPGNYGYTF. The rearranged segments are TRBV5-4 and TRBJ1-2, with the D gene not confidently named. The V end loses 2 bases and the J end loses 1 base, and a stretch of 6 bases separates them. The CDR3 runs 13 amino acids, cysteine and phenylalanine included. Here the CDR3 DNA is all that survives: 39 bases in frame from base 1. Looking up the germline V gene (reference sequence) yields CDR1 SGHNT and CDR2 YYREEE. Extended through the reference TRBV5-4 and TRBJ1-2 proteins, this CDR3 yields the full variable domain: ETGVTQSPTHLIKTRGQQVTLRCSSQSGHNTVSWYQQALGQGPQFIFQYYREEENGRGNFPPRFSGLQFPNYSSELNVNALELDDSALYLCASSFPGNYGYTFGSGTRLTVV.